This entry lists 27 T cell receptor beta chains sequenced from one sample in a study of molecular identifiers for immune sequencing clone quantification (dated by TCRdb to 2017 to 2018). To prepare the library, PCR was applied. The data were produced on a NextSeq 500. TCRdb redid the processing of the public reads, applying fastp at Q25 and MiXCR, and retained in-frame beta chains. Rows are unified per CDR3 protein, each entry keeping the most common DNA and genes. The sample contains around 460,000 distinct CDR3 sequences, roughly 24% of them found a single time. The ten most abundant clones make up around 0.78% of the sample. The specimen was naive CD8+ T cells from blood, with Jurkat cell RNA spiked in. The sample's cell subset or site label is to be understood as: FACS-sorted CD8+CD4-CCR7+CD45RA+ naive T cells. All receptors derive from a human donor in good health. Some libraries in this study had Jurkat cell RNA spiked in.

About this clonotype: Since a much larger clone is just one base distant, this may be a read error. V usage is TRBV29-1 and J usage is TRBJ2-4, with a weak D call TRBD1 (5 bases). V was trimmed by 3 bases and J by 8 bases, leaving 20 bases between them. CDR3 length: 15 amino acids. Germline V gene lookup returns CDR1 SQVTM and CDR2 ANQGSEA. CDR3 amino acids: CSVEGLRPYGDIQYF. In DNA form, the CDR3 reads TGCAGCGTTGAGGGGCTACGCCCCTATGGGGACATTCAGTACTTC. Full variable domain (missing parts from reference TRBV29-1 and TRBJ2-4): SAVISQKPSRDICQRGTSLTIQCQVDSQVTMMFWYRQQPGQSLTLIATANQGSEATYESGFVIDKFPISRPNLTFSTLTVSNMSPEDSSIYLCSVEGLRPYGDIQYFGAGTRLSVL.

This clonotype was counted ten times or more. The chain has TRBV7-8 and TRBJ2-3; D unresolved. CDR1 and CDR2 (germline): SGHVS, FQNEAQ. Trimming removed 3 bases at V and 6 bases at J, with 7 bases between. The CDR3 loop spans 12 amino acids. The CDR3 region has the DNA TGTGCCAGCAGCTTTGCCAGGGATACGCAGTATTTT. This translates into CASSFARDTQYF.

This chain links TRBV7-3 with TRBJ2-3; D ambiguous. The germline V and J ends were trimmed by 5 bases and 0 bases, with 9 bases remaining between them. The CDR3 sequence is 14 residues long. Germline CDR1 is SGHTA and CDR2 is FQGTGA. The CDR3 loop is CASSPVTSTDTQYF. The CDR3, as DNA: TGTGCCAGCAGCCCCGTGACAAGCACAGATACGCAGTATTTT.

In DNA form, the CDR3 reads TGTGCCAGTAGTCATGGACAGGGAATAAACGAGCAGTACTTC. It codes for CASSHGQGINEQYF. The chain has TRBV19 and TRBJ2-7, with TRBD1 matching over 8 bases. CDR3 length: 14 amino acids. The germline gives CDR1 LNHDA, CDR2 SQIVND (reference sequence). Unmatched junction bases numbered 8, after V lost 5 bases and J lost 5 bases.

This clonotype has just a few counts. CDR3: CATSDRMSSYNEQFF. CDR3 in DNA: TGTGCCACCTCCGACAGAATGAGCTCCTACAATGAGCAGTTCTTC. The genes are TRBV27 and TRBJ2-1, with D possibly matching TRBD1 (5 bases). Trimming took 10 bases from V and 0 from J, leaving 16 bases between them. Germline loops: CDR1 MNHEY, CDR2 SMNVEV (reference sequence). CDR3 length: 15 amino acids.

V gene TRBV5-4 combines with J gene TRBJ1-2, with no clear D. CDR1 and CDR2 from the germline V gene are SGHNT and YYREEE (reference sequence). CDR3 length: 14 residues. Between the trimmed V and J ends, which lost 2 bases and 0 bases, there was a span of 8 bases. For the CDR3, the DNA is TGTGCCAGCAGCTTCGGCGGGGCTAACTATGGCTACACCTTC. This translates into CASSFGGANYGYTF.

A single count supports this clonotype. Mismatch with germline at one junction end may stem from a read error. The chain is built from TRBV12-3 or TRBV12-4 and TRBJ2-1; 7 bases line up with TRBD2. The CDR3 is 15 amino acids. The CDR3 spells CASRRTRSSYNGQFF. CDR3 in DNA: TGTGCCAGCAGACGGACTAGGAGCTCCTACAATGGGCAGTTCTTC.

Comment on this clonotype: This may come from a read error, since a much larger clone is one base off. CDR3: CAISSWAGMFF. The CDR3 DNA is TGTGCCATCAGTTCTTGGGCAGGGATGTTTTTT. This chain links TRBV27 with TRBJ2-2; D possibly corresponds to TRBD1 (5 bases). The germline gives CDR1 MNHEY, CDR2 SMNVEV (reference sequence). The CDR3 totals 11 residues.

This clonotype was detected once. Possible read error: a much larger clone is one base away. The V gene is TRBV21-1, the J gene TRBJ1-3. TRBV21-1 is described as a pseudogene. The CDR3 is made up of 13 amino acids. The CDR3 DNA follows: TGTGCCAGCAGCAAAAAAGGTGGAAACGCCATATATTTT. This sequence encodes CASSKKGGNAIYF.

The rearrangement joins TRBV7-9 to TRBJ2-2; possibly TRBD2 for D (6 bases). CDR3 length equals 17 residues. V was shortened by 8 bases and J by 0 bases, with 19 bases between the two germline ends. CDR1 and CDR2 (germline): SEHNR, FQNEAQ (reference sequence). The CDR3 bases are TGTGCCAGCCTGGCTTATGGGGACTTTTCGAACACCGGGGAGCTGTTTTTT. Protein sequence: CASLAYGDFSNTGELFF.

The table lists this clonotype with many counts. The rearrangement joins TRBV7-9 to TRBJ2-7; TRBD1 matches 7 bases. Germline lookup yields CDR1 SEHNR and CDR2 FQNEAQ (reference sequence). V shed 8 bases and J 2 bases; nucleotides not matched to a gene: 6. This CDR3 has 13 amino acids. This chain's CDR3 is CASARDRAYEQYF. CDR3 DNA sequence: TGTGCCAGCGCCCGGGACAGAGCCTACGAGCAGTACTTC.

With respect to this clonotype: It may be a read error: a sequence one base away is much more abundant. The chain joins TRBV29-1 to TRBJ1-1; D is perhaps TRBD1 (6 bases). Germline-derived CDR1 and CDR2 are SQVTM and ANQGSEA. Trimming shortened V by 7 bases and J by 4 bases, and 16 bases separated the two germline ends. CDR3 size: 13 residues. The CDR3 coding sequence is TGCAGCGCTCGGACAGTGGGGGGCACTGAAGCTTTCTTT. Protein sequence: CSARTVGGTEAFF.

The CDR3 DNA is TGTGCCAGCAGTGAAGCGAGTGGGGGGTTGAATGAAAAACTGTTTTTT. Its protein product is CASSEASGGLNEKLFF. The chain couples TRBV2 to TRBJ1-4; a possible D gene is TRBD1 (5 bases). The V gene's germline CDR1 is SNHLY and CDR2 FYNNEI. V was shortened by 0 bases and J by 5 bases, with 13 bases between the two germline ends. This CDR3 comprises 16 residues.

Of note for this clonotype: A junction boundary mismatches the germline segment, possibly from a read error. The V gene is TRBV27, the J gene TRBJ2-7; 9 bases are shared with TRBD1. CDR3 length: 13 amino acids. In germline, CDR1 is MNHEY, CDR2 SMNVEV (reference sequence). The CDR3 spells CASSLTGGYEQHF. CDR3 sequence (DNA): TGTGCCAGCAGTTTAACAGGGGGCTACGAGCAGCACTTC.

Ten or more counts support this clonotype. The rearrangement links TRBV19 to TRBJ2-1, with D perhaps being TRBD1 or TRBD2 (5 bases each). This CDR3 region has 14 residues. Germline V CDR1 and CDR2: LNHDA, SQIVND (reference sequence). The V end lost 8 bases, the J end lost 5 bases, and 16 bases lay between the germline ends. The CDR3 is CASSPGPLNNEQFF. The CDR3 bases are TGTGCCAGTTCCCCGGGACCTTTGAACAATGAGCAGTTCTTC.

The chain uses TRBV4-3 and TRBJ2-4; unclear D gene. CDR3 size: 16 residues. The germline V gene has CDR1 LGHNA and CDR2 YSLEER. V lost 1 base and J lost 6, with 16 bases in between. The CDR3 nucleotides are TGCGCCAGCAGCCAAGGTATCCCACTGGGCATAAACATTCAGTACTTC. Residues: CASSQGIPLGINIQYF.

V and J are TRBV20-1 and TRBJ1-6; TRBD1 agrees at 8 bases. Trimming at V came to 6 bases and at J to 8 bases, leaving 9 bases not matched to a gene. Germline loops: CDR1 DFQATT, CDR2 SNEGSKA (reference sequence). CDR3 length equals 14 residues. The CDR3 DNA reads TGCAGTGCGCCCCAGACAGGGGTGGATTCACCCCTCCACTTT. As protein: CSAPQTGVDSPLHF.

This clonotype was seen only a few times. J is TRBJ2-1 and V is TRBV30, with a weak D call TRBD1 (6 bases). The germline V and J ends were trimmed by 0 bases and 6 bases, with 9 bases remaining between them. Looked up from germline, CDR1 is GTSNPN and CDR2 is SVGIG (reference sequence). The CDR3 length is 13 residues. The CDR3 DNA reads TGTGCCTGGAGTGTGTCCAGGGGCAATGAGCAGTTCTTC. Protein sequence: CAWSVSRGNEQFF.

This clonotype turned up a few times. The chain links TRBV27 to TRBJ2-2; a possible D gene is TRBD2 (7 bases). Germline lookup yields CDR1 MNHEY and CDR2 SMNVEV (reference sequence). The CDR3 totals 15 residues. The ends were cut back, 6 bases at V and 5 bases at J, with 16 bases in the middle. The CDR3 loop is CASRPWEGGTGELFF. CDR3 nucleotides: TGTGCCAGCAGACCCTGGGAGGGGGGGACCGGGGAGCTGTTTTTT.

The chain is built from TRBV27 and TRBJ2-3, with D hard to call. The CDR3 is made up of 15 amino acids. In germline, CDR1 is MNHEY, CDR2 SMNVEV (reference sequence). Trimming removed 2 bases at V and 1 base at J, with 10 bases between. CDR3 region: CASSLGVSGTDTQYF. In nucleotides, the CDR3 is TGTGCCAGCAGTTTAGGAGTATCCGGCACAGATACGCAGTATTTT.

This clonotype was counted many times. The DNA of the CDR3 is TGTGCCAGCAGCTTGGACGGGACAACCTACGAGCAGTACTTC. Translating gives CASSLDGTTYEQYF. The rearrangement uses TRBV5-4 and TRBJ2-7, with D maybe TRBD1 (6 bases). Germline V gene sequence: CDR1 SGHNT, CDR2 YYREEE (reference sequence). The CDR3 spans 14 residues. The V end lost 0 bases, the J end lost 2 bases, and 9 bases lay between the germline ends.

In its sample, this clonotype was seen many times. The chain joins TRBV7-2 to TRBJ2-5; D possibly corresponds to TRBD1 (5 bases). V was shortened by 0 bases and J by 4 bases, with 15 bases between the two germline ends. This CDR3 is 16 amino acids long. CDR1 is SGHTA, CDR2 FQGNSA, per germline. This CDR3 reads CASSLAGQGPRETQYF. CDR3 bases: TGTGCCAGCAGCTTAGCGGGTCAGGGTCCTAGAGAGACCCAGTACTTC.

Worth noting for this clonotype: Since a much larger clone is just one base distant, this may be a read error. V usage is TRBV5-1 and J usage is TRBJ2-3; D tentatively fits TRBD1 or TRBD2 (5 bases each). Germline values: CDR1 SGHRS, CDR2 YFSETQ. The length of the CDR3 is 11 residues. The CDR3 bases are TGCGCCGGCAGAGAGGGGACCACGGGGTATTTT. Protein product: CAGREGTTGYF.

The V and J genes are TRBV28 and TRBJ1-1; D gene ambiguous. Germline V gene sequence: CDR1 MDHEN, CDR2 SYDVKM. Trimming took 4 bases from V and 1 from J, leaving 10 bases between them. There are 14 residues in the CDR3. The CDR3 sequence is CASSSFDGNTEAFF. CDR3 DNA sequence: TGTGCCAGCAGTTCTTTCGACGGGAACACTGAAGCTTTCTTT.

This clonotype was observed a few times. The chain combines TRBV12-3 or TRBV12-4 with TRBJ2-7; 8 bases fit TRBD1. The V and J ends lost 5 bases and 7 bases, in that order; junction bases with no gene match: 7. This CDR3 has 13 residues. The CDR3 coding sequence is TGTGCCAGCAGTCAGGGGGCCCGTTGGGAGCAGTACTTC. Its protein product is CASSQGARWEQYF.

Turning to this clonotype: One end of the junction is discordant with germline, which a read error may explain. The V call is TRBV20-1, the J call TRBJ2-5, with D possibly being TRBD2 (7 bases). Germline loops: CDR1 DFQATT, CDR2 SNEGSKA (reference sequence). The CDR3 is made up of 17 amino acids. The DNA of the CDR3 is TGCAGTGCTAGAGATATGGGTAGAGGGGGGGCCGAAGAGACCCAGGACTTC. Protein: CSARDMGRGGAEETQDF.

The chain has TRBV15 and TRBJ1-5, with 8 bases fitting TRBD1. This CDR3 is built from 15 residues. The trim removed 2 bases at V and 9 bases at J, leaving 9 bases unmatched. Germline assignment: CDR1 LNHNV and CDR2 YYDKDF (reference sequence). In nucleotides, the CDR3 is TGTGCCACCAGCAGATGGGGACAGGCATCCCGGCCCCAGCATTTT. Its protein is CATSRWGQASRPQHF.